This T cell receptor beta chain comes out of a study of T cell clones after liver transplantation. Data came from immunoSEQ multiplex PCR; TCRdb stores just in-frame clones and leaves some out. The table shows about 17,000 clones, with 80% occurring only once. This specimen consisted of CD8+ T cells from blood, obtained 48 months after liver transplant. The sequence derives from a human patient who received a liver transplant. A share of the T cells may be of graft donor origin.

Here the CDR3 DNA reads TGTGCCAGCAGCTTAGGTACGGGTGAGCAGTTCTTC. Encoded protein: CASSLGTGEQFF. The chain uses TRBV11-2 and TRBJ2-1; D gene unclear. Germline CDR1 SGHAT, CDR2 FQNNGV. The CDR3 is 12 amino acids. The V gene lost 1 base and the J gene lost 9 bases, with 7 bases spanning the gap.